This record concerns one T cell receptor (beta chain) sequence. This specimen belongs to a study of T cell responses to AZD1222 COVID-19 vaccine. Study summary: Second-dose intervals near 4 or 12 weeks were combined.

Clones were read by immunoSEQ multiplex PCR, and TCRdb kept only the in-frame ones, dropping some. This table holds 90,000 or so clones, approximately 86% found once. V lost 3 bases and J 3 bases, leaving 8 bases between the germline ends. The CDR3 runs 13 residues. The chain employs TRBV12-3 or TRBV12-4 and TRBJ2-5; D is unresolved. This receptor was taken from an adult in good health. This specimen was peripheral blood, taken on day 0 of AZD1222 vaccination. The CDR3 protein is CASSFLFEETQYF. The CDR3 bases are TGTGCCAGCAGTTTTCTCTTCGAAGAGACCCAGTACTTC.